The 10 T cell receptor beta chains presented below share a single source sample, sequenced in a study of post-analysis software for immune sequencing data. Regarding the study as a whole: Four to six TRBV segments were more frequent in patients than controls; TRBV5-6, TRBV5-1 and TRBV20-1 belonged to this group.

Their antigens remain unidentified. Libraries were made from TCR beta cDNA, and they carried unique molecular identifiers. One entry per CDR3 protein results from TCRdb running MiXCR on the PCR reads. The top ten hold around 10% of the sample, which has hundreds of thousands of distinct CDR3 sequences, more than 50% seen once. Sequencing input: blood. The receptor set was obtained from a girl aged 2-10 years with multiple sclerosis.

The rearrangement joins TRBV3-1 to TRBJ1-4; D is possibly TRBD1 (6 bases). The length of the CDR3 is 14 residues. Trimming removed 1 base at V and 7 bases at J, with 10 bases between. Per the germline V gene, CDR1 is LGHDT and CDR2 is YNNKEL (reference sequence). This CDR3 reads CASSQVHRAEKLFF. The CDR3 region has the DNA TGTGCCAGCAGCCAAGTCCACAGGGCTGAAAAACTGTTTTTT. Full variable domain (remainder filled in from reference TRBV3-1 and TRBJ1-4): DTAVSQTPKYLVTQMGNDKSIKCEQNLGHDTMYWYKQDSKKFLKIMFSYNNKELIINETVPNRFSPKSPDKAHLNLHINSLELGDSAVYFCASSQVHRAEKLFFGSGTQLSVL.

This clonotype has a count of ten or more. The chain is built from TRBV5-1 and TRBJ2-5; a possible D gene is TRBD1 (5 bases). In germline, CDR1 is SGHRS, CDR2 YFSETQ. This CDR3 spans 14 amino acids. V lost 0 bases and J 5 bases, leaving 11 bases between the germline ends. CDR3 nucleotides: TGCGCCAGCAGCTTGGGGCAGGGTAAGGAGACCCAGTACTTC. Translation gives CASSLGQGKETQYF.

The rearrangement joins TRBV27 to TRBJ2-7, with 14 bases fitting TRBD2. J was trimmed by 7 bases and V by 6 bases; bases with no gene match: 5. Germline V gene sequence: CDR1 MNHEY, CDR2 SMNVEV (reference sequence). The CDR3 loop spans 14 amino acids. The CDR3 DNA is TGTGCCAGCAGAAGACTAGCGGGAGGGGAGGAGCAGTACTTC. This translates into CASRRLAGGEEQYF.

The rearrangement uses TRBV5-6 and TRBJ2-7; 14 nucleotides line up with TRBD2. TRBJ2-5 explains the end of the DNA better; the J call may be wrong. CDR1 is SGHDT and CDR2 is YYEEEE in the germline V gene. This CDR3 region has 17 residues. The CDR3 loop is CASSQKRTSGGKETQYF. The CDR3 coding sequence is TGTGCCAGCAGCCAGAAGCGGACTAGCGGGGGGAAAGAGACCCAGTACTTC.

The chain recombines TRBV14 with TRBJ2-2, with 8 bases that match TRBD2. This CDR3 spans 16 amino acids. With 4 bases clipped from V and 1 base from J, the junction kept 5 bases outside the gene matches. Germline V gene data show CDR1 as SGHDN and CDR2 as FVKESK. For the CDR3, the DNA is TGTGCCAGCAGCCGGAGCGGGGGCCTGAACACCGGGGAGCTGTTTTTT. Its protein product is CASSRSGGLNTGELFF.

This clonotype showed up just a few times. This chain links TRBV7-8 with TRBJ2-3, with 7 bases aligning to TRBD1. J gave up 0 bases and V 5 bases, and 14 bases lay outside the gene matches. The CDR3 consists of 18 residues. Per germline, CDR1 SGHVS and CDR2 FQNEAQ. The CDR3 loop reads CASSATGDPIESTDTQYF. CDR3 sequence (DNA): TGTGCCAGCAGCGCCACAGGGGATCCCATAGAGAGCACAGATACGCAGTATTTT.

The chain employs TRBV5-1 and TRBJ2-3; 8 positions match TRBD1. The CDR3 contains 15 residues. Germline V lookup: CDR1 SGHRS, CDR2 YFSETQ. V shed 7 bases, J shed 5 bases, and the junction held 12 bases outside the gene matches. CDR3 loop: CASFEQGGSGDTQYF. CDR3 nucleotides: TGCGCCAGCTTCGAACAGGGGGGTTCAGGAGATACGCAGTATTTT.

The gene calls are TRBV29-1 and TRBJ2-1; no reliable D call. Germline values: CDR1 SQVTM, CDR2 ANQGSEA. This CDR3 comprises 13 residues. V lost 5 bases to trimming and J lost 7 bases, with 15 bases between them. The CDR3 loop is CSVWANVGNEQFF. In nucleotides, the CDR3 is TGCAGCGTTTGGGCTAATGTGGGTAATGAGCAGTTCTTC.

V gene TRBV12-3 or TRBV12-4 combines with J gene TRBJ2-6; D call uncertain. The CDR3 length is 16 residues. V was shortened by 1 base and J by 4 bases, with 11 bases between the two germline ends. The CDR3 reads CASSLGRRSGANVLTF. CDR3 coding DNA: TGTGCCAGCAGTTTAGGTCGGCGGTCCGGGGCCAACGTCCTGACTTTC.

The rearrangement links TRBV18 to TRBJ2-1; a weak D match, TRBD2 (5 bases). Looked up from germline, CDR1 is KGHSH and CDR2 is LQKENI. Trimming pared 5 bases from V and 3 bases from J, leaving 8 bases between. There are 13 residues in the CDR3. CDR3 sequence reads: CASSSDYYNEQFF. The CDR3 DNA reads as TGTGCCAGCTCATCCGACTACTACAATGAGCAGTTCTTC.